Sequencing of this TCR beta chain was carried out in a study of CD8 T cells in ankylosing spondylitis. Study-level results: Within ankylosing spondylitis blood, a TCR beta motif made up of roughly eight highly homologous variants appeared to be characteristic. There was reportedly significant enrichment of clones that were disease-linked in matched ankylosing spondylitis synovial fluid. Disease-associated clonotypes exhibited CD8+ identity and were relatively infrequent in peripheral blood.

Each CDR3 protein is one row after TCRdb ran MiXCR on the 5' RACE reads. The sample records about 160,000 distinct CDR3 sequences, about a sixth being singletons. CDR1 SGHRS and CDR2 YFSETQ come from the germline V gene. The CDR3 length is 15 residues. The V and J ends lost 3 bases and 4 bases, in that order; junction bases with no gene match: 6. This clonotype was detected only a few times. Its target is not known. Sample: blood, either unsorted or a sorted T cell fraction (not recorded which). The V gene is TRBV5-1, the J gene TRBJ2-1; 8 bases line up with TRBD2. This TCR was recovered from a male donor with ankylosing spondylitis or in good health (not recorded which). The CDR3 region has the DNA TGCGCCAGCAGCTCCGGGGGGGGGCCATACAATGAGCAGTTCTTC. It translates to CASSSGGGPYNEQFF.